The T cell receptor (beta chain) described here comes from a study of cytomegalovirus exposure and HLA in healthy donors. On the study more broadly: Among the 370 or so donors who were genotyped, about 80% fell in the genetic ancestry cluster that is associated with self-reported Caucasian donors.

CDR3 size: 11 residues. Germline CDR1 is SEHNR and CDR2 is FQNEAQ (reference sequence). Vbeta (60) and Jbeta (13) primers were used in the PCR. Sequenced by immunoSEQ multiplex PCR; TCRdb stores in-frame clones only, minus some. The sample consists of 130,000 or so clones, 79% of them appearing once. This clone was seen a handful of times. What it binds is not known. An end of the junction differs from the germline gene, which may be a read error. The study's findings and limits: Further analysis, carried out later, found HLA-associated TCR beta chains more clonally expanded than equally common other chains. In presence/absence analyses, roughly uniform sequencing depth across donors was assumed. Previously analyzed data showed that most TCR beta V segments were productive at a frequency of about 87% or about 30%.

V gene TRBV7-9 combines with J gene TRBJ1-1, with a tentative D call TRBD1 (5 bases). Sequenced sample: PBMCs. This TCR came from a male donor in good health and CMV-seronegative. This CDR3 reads CSSSWGSEAFF. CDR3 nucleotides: TGTTCCAGCAGTTGGGGCTCTGAAGCTTTCTTT.